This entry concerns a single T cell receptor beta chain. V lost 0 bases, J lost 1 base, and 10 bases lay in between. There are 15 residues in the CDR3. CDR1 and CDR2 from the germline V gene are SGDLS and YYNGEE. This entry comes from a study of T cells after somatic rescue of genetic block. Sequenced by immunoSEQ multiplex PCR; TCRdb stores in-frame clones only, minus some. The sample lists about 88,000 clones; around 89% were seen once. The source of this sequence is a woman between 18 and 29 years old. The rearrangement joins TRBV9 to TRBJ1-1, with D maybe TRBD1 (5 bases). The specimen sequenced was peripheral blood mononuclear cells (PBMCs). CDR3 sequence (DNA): TGTGCCAGCAGCGTAGGCGGGGGACCGAACACTGAAGCTTTCTTT. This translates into CASSVGGGPNTEAFF.